This T cell receptor beta chain was recovered during a study of cytomegalovirus exposure and HLA in healthy donors (dated by TCRdb to 2015 to 2018). Study-wide context: An earlier analysis of roughly 630 of the donors reported more than 250 Gb of sequence data and roughly 110 million unique TCR beta sequences from 150 million to 200 million T cells. Approximately 300 gigabases of sequencing data and roughly 80 million unique TCR sequences made up an early release that covered roughly 670 HLA-typed donors. Of the roughly 400 genotyped donors, approximately 82% fell in the genetic ancestry cluster associated with self-reported Caucasian donors. The study aimed to test whether signatures of past pathogen exposure could be identified by cataloging public T cell receptors. The study used immunosequencing to profile the T cell repertoires of several hundred subjects and linked those repertoires to cytomegalovirus serostatus. In addition to the first cohort of hundreds of subjects, a separate validation cohort of approximately 130 different subjects was used. To predict cytomegalovirus infection status, the study brought together high-throughput TCR immunosequencing, statistical association of individual TCRs with disease status, and machine learning. A later analysis re-analyzed previously published TCR beta repertoires from roughly 600 donors and added high-resolution HLA genotyping to study TCR occurrence patterns. Rather than drawing on any new phenotypic data, the later analysis identified candidate immune exposures from TCR beta sequences and the way those sequences occurred across donors. An earlier analysis of 587 of the donors used high-throughput TCR beta sequencing to judge whether each TCR beta V gene segment behaved as functional or pseudogenic. Alongside the repertoire data, information on donor age, sex, ethnicity and CMV serostatus was compiled. In a later genetic analysis, genome-wide SNP genotypes for about three fifths of the 666 donors were used, and that subset was treated as a discovery cohort. All discovery cohort repertoires had been generated on a single sequencing platform. Class I and class II HLA loci were covered by the typing at four-digit resolution. The number of donors typed differed by locus, with about 629-640 for A, B, C, DRB1 and DQB1, approximately 500 for DQA1, approximately 570 for DPA1, and 472 for DPB1. A handful of DR-DQ haplotypes were handled as single units for association and clustering because linkage in the cohort was strong. On average, about 200,000 unique TCR beta nucleotide sequences were sequenced per donor among a few hundred genotyped donors of the cohort, with roughly 18% of those sequences being non-productive. The research as a whole found: Compared with the approximately 710-donor mean, donors in an Asian-associated ancestry cluster had fewer N-insertions in productive TCRs, according to a later genetic analysis. Three of the identified cytomegalovirus-associated TCR beta chains were confirmed in vitro to be specific for cytomegalovirus antigens. For the cohort, immune exposure information was limited to CMV serostatus. Linkage disequilibrium might explain the correlated functional status among segregating V segments, but an unknown experimental factor could not be excluded. A later analysis found that TCR association rates varied across HLA loci, with DRB1 alleles showing the most associated TCRs and HLA-C alleles the fewest. Because HLA typing was unavailable for some donors at each locus, only the typed subset was used in association tests. Presence/absence analyses assumed roughly uniform sequencing depth across donors, an assumption that may not hold. Most TCR sequences were seen in very few donors, while some public TCRs were found in many individuals. Most CMV-associated TCR beta chains appeared to be HLA-restricted in a later analysis, and the HLA associations seemed to be driven largely by CMV exposure. Because counts were too low, roughly 16 rarely observed V segments, including chromosome 9 orphons, were left out of the earlier analysis of a few hundred of the donors. The classifier was reported to diagnose cytomegalovirus status with high specificity and sensitivity in both the original and validation cohorts. In the study, some 160 TCR beta chains were listed as associated with cytomegalovirus. This cohort had only TCR beta chains sequenced, and the lack of alpha or paired-chain data limited which features could be detected. Strong co-occurrence of HLA alleles, especially DR and DQ, made assigning TCR associations to individual alleles difficult. In a later genetic analysis, a missense DCLRE1C variant was associated with V-gene and J-gene trimming of TCR beta chains, and the association was replicated in an independent cohort. A later analysis associated about 17,000 TCR beta sequences with specific HLA alleles at a false discovery rate of 0.05. Several of the top co-occurrence clusters appeared to be linked to parvovirus B19, influenza, CMV and Epstein-Barr virus, according to a later analysis. In an earlier analysis of 587 of the donors, most TCR beta V segments appeared in productive rearrangements about 87% or about 30% of the time, broadly matching IMGT annotations. The authors suggested that the approach could potentially be generalized to other disease states and immunological phenotypes. A further reported finding was that TCR beta sequences accurately predicted the HLA-A and HLA-B alleles for most subjects in the first cohort. Because the 87-base-pair reads could not distinguish some IMGT-functional V segments, including TRBV6-2 and TRBV6-3, those segments were excluded. Compared with equally common non-associated chains, HLA-associated TCR beta chains in a later analysis were more clonally expanded and had lower generation probabilities. A cluster of highly shared sequence variants was judged likely to be a technical artifact of the sequencing pipeline.

Turning to this clone: Its antigen has not been determined. No quality values exist for individual bases; no much larger clone is one base distant.

Libraries were constructed by the immunoSEQ multiplex PCR assay. For the multiplex PCR, a mixture combining 60 forward primers for TCR Vbeta segments and 13 reverse primers for TCR Jbeta segments was used. The CDR3 region of rearranged TCR beta genes was amplified from genomic DNA with a multiplex PCR assay. The amplified TCR beta libraries were sequenced on the Illumina HiSeq System as 87-base-pair reads. Per the authors' processing: A later analysis tallied 80 million to 95 million unique TCR beta chains across the 650 to 750 repertoires, and around 10 million of those chains were shared by two or more donors. Raw reads were error-corrected and collapsed into unique sequences by a nearest-neighbor algorithm in which closely related sequences were merged to remove PCR and sequencing errors. CDR3 sequences were aligned to IMGT reference sequences to assign V, D and J gene segments. For a sequence to be retained, a match of at least six nucleotides to both a V gene segment and a J gene segment was required. A rearrangement counted as productive if the CDR3 had no stop codons and remained in frame with V and J, and every other rearrangement counted as non-productive. Following IMGT convention, CDR3 was defined as the stretch from the second conserved V-encoded cysteine to the conserved J-encoded phenylalanine. The earlier analysis of 587 of the donors excluded sequences that lacked an unambiguous match to a single V gene segment. In an earlier analysis of approximately 590 of the donors, V segments were called functional above 56.7% productive rearrangements and were called segregating when the between-donor standard deviation exceeded 5%. A statistical classification framework was developed to diagnose cytomegalovirus status using the catalog of TCR beta chain sequences. In a later analysis, TCR nucleotide sequences were compared against IMGT/GENE-DB human TR gene sequences so that V and J genes could be assigned. Using the TCRdist pipeline, a later analysis assigned CDR3 sequences along with most-parsimonious VDJ recombination scenarios. In a later analysis, every TCR beta chain was defined by the combination of its CDR3 amino acid sequence and its V-gene family, and reads without a unique V-gene family were dropped. In a later analysis, several hundred highly shared, low-generation-probability nucleotide sequences were removed to address suspected cross-contamination and a sequencing artifact. In a later analysis, a clonal expansion index was calculated for each public chain from normalized within-repertoire ranks of inferred template counts. In a later analysis, generation probabilities were computed using a VDJ recombination model fitted to out-of-frame rearrangements, and the results were checked against IGoR. In a later analysis, hypergeometric tests were used to score TCR-TCR, TCR-HLA and TCR-CMV co-occurrence, with a repertoire-size bias correction applied to TCR pairs. A later analysis estimated false discovery rates by permuting HLA or CMV assignments 20 times. In a later analysis, co-occurring TCRs were grouped using DBSCAN, and TCRdist sequence similarity was added for clustering within HLA-allele-positive subsets. Repertoires with fewer than 30,000 or more than 120,000 public chains were left out of co-occurrence clustering, as were four to six repertoires with anomalous nucleotide sharing. The table was pulled from immuneACCESS by TCRdb, which kept in-frame rearrangements only. Such tables lose some clones; where checked, under half of the loss comes from unresolved V genes, and the rest has no known cause. That table furnishes V, J and clone size, whereas the DNA furnished D and trimming. The sample profile shows approximately 130,000 clones; 70% to 80% of them were found once. The ten top clones hold 1% to 1.5% of the sample.

Looking up the germline V gene yields CDR1 MDHEN and CDR2 SYDVKM. From cysteine to phenylalanine, the CDR3 is 16 amino acids long. Left in the record is the CDR3 DNA by itself, 48 bases read in frame from the first base. V and J are trimmed by 5 bases and 7 bases, and the gene matches miss 10 bases of the junction. The cohort comprised several hundred healthy bone marrow donors. Cohort members were all nominally healthy when sampled, although unrecorded immune exposures were likely present. The donor tested CMV seronegative, placing the donor among the 352 seronegative members of the cohort. A peripheral blood sample was collected from each donor, and TCR beta sequencing was performed on peripheral blood mononuclear cells. The Qiagen DNeasy Blood Extraction Kit was used to extract genomic DNA from the blood cell samples.

The source material was PBMCs. The sequence was obtained from a man in his fifties in good health and CMV-seronegative. This chain joins TRBV28 to TRBJ2-1, with 11 bases aligning to TRBD2. The DNA sequence is TGTGCCAGCAGTCCCTCTAGCGGGAGGCCCCTGAATGAGCAGTTCTTC. Its protein reads: CASSPSSGRPLNEQFF.